These 9 T cell receptor beta chains were sequenced from one sample in a study of cytomegalovirus exposure and HLA in healthy donors. Primers: 60 Vbeta forward and 13 Jbeta reverse. Sequenced by immunoSEQ multiplex PCR; TCRdb stores in-frame clones only, minus some. Counted here are approximately 120,000 clones, 73% occurring once; the ten biggest clones make up under 10%. Specimen: PBMCs. Receptors were obtained from a middle-aged man in good health and CMV-seronegative.

The V and J genes are TRBV9 and TRBJ2-3; 7 nucleotides match TRBD2. From germline, CDR1 is SGDLS and CDR2 YYNGEE. J was trimmed by 3 bases and V by 0 bases; bases with no gene match: 4. CDR3 size: 15 residues. The CDR3 DNA reads as TGTGCCAGCAGCGTAGGGGGGGGAGGTACAGATACGCAGTATTTT. Translating it yields CASSVGGGGTDTQYF.

The genes are TRBV5-6 and TRBJ2-5; D unclear. V was pared by 0 bases and J by 6 bases, with 9 bases between. The germline CDR1 and CDR2 sequences are SGHDT and YYEEEE. This CDR3 is built from 13 residues. Here the CDR3 reads CASSLVPRKTQYF. CDR3 in DNA: TGTGCCAGCAGCTTGGTTCCCAGGAAGACCCAGTACTTC.

The V gene is TRBV10-3, the J gene TRBJ1-1; possible D gene TRBD1, 6 bases. The CDR3 totals 15 residues. Trimming removed 0 bases from V and 1 base from J, with 9 bases in between. The germline V gene has CDR1 ENHRY and CDR2 SYGVKD. DNA of the CDR3: TGTGCCATCAGTGAGTCTGGGGGCGCGAACACTGAAGCTTTCTTT. This codes for CAISESGGANTEAFF.

V usage is TRBV5-6 and J usage is TRBJ2-3; 8 nucleotides align to TRBD1. V shed 2 bases, J shed 1 base, and the junction held 9 bases outside the gene matches. This CDR3 has 17 residues. Looked up from germline, CDR1 is SGHDT and CDR2 is YYEEEE. Here the CDR3 reads CASSLTTGAGGTDTQYF. The CDR3 DNA follows: TGTGCCAGCAGCTTAACGACAGGGGCGGGTGGCACAGATACGCAGTATTTT.

The chain joins TRBV28 to TRBJ2-7, with 9 bases matching TRBD1. The CDR3 runs 16 residues. V was pared by 4 bases and J by 2 bases, with 9 bases of the junction left unmatched. Germline loops: CDR1 MDHEN, CDR2 SYDVKM. The chain's CDR3 is CASSSTGGQGPYEQYF. The CDR3 coding sequence is TGTGCCAGCAGTTCAACTGGCGGACAGGGGCCCTACGAGCAGTACTTC.

Remarks on this clone: One end of the junction does not line up with germline, which may come from a read error. CDR3 in DNA: TGTGCCAGCGGTCTTAGTCCAGGGGAGACCCGGTACTTC. Its translation: CASGLSPGETRYF. The genes are TRBV2 and TRBJ2-5, with D maybe TRBD1 (6 bases). This CDR3 spans 13 amino acids. CDR1 SNHLY and CDR2 FYNNEI come from the germline V gene. Using reference TRBV2 and TRBJ2-5 for the parts outside the CDR3, the full variable domain is EPEVTQTPSHQVTQMGQEVILRCVPISNHLYFYWYRQILGQKVEFLVSFYNNEISEKSEIFDDQFSVERPDGSNFTLKIRSTKLEDSAMYFCASGLSPGETRYFGPGTRLLVL.

This chain uses TRBV11-2 with TRBJ2-5; TRBD1 is a possible D gene (6 bases). The germline V gene encodes CDR1 SGHAT and CDR2 FQNNGV. CDR3 size: 14 residues. Trimming removed 5 bases from V and 2 bases from J, with 12 bases in between. The CDR3 DNA sequence: TGTGCCAGCAGCCTTGGGACATTGCAAGAGACCCAGTACTTC. Encoded protein: CASSLGTLQETQYF.

This sequence joins TRBV11-2 and TRBJ2-2; D is unclear. This CDR3 is 14 amino acids long. Germline V CDR1 and CDR2: SGHAT, FQNNGV. V was clipped by 4 bases and J by 2 bases, with 8 bases between them. CDR3 in amino acids: CASSSRVNTGELFF. The CDR3 DNA sequence: TGTGCCAGCAGCTCCCGCGTTAACACCGGGGAGCTGTTTTTT.

The CDR3 loop is CASSFGLMANSPLHF. In DNA, the CDR3 is TGTGCCAGCAGCTTCGGACTTATGGCGAATTCACCCCTCCACTTT. This chain connects TRBV7-9 to TRBJ1-6; D is unclear. The CDR3 sequence is 15 residues long. Trimming cost V 3 bases and J 7 bases, with 13 bases left between them. Germline assignment: CDR1 SEHNR and CDR2 FQNEAQ (reference sequence).